The 5 T cell receptor beta chains reported below all come from one sample, sequenced in a study of PD-L1 blockade in urothelial cancer. Clones were read by immunoSEQ multiplex PCR, and TCRdb kept only the in-frame ones, dropping some. The sample contains about 39,000 clones, 85% to 90% of which appear only once. Material: PBMCs, obtained around atezolizumab (anti-PD-L1) treatment. The origin of the receptors is a man aged 60-69 years with urothelial cancer.

The chain has TRBV5-6 and TRBJ2-5, with 7 nucleotides matching TRBD1. Trimming at V came to 4 bases and at J to 0 bases, leaving 15 bases not matched to a gene. Per germline, CDR1 SGHDT and CDR2 YYEEEE. The CDR3 has 18 residues. The CDR3 here is CASSPTSTGPSDQETQYF. CDR3 DNA: TGTGCCAGCAGCCCCACTTCGACAGGGCCAAGCGACCAAGAGACCCAGTACTTC.

The chain recombines TRBV25-1 with TRBJ2-3; 8 bases are a match to TRBD2. Trimming removed 7 bases from V and 7 bases from J; junction bases left unmatched: 13. In germline, CDR1 is MGHDK, CDR2 SYGVNS. This CDR3 is 15 amino acids long. This chain's CDR3 is CASTETAGAGNTQYF. The CDR3 bases are TGTGCCAGCACTGAGACAGCGGGGGCCGGGAATACGCAGTATTTT.

The chain has TRBV5-1 and TRBJ2-7; a weak D match, TRBD2 (6 bases). The CDR3 extends over 16 amino acids. CDR1 is SGHRS and CDR2 is YFSETQ in the germline V gene. The V gene lost 5 bases and the J gene lost 0 bases, with 18 bases spanning the gap. Written as DNA, the CDR3 is TGCGCCAGCAGGGTCGACGGGGGATCACGCTCCTACGAGCAGTACTTC. This translates into CASRVDGGSRSYEQYF.

This CDR3 is CASSQGTGLGEQYF. CDR3 DNA: TGCGCCAGCAGTCAAGGGACAGGGCTTGGCGAGCAGTACTTC. This chain uses TRBV23-1 with TRBJ2-7; 9 bases align to TRBD1. TRBV23-1 is sorted into the ORF group, with uncertain function. Trimming at V came to 2 bases and at J to 6 bases, leaving 5 bases not matched to a gene. The CDR3 length is 14 residues.

V is TRBV12-5 and J is TRBJ2-2, with 7 bases identical to TRBD1. The germline CDR1 and CDR2 sequences are LGHNT and FRNRAP. With 2 bases clipped from V and 7 bases from J, the junction kept 13 bases outside the gene matches. The CDR3 has 17 amino acids. The CDR3 DNA is TGTGCTAGTGGTTTGACCCAGACAGGGATCGTCGGCGGGGAGCTGTTTTTT. Amino acid sequence: CASGLTQTGIVGGELFF.